These 32 T cell receptor beta chains were all obtained from the same sample, sequenced in a study of CXCR3-negative and CXCR3-positive naive CD8 T cells. Findings and limits, study-wide: Naive cells with CXCR3 showed TRB CDR3s that were more hydrophobic than those in CXCR3-negative naive cells.

Libraries of TRB cDNA were made by 5' RACE and carried UMIs. TCRdb re-called the 5' RACE reads and catalogs CDR3 proteins one per entry, DNA excluded. The clone table shows 140,000 to 150,000 distinct CDR3 sequences, with the ten largest holding 0.25% to 0.3%. Their antigens remain unidentified. Sequencing used naive CXCR3+ CD8+ T cells from blood. Indicated subset: CD45RO-CCR7+CD27+CD95- naive CD8+ T cells expressing CXCR3 (TNR3+). The receptors originated from a human donor in good health. Some clones in this sample may be carry-over from other donors' samples.

The chain combines TRBV4-1 with TRBJ1-6. Germline loops: CDR1 MGHRA, CDR2 YSYEKL. The CDR3 consists of 14 residues. The CDR3 is CASSQAAEDSPLHF.

The chain joins TRBV5-1 to TRBJ2-3; TCRdb gives TRBD2 as the D gene, but with no DNA this cannot be confirmed. This CDR3 spans 16 amino acids. Germline values: CDR1 SGHRS, CDR2 YFSETQ. CDR3 region: CASSLESGSSTDTQYF.

The chain links TRBV11-2 to TRBJ2-3. CDR3 size: 14 residues. Germline V gene lookup returns CDR1 SGHAT and CDR2 FQNNGV. The chain's CDR3 is CASSFGPYTDTQYF.

The chain joins TRBV29-1 to TRBJ2-7; with no DNA, the TCRdb D assignment of TRBD1 cannot be verified. The CDR3 contains 14 residues. Germline-derived CDR1 and CDR2 are SQVTM and ANQGSEA. Here the CDR3 reads CSVESAGEDYEQYF.

The chain recombines TRBV20-1 with TRBJ1-1; TCRdb selects TRBD1, and the lack of DNA leaves this call unchecked. The CDR3 contains 16 residues. The germline gives CDR1 DFQATT, CDR2 SNEGSKA (reference sequence). CDR3 amino acids: CSARGAQGAFNTEAFF.

The rearrangement joins TRBV20-1 to TRBJ2-2; lacking DNA, the TRBD2 call made by TCRdb goes unchecked. Germline lookup yields CDR1 DFQATT and CDR2 SNEGSKA (reference sequence). This CDR3 is 19 amino acids long. The chain's CDR3 is CSAAASGRASMFETGELFF.

The V and J genes are TRBV4-1 and TRBJ1-4. CDR1 and CDR2 (germline): MGHRA, YSYEKL. CDR3 length: 15 residues. The chain's CDR3 is CASSQGAGGDEKLFF.

The chain joins TRBV4-1 to TRBJ2-3; TCRdb lists TRBD2, though no DNA is available to test this call. CDR3 size: 19 residues. Germline V gene data show CDR1 as MGHRA and CDR2 as YSYEKL. CDR3 sequence reads: CASSLNTGLAGSSTDTQYF.

This rearrangement joins TRBV20-1 to TRBJ1-4. Germline lookup yields CDR1 DFQATT and CDR2 SNEGSKA (reference sequence). This CDR3 contains 13 residues. CDR3 protein: CSARDRGWEKLFF.

The rearrangement uses TRBV27 and TRBJ2-5; the D call of TRBD2 rests on TCRdb alone, since no DNA is present to check it. The CDR3 covers 15 residues. Germline V gene lookup returns CDR1 MNHEY and CDR2 SMNVEV (reference sequence). CDR3 loop: CASSFRAGTQETQYF.

The rearrangement links TRBV27 to TRBJ1-1; TCRdb returns TRBD1, unconfirmable since there is no DNA. This CDR3 comprises 15 residues. The V gene's germline CDR1 is MNHEY and CDR2 SMNVEV (reference sequence). The CDR3: CASSLRQGMNTEAFF.

This chain connects TRBV5-1 to TRBJ1-2. Per germline, CDR1 SGHRS and CDR2 YFSETQ. This CDR3 comprises 15 residues. The CDR3: CASSLVAQQFYGYTF.

The gene calls are TRBV4-1 and TRBJ2-2; with no DNA, the TCRdb D assignment of TRBD1 cannot be verified. This CDR3 comprises 13 residues. The germline V gene encodes CDR1 MGHRA and CDR2 YSYEKL. This CDR3 reads CASSQQGAGELVF.

The chain combines TRBV29-1 with TRBJ2-3; TCRdb's D call of TRBD2 is untestable without DNA. Looked up from germline, CDR1 is SQVTM and CDR2 is ANQGSEA. The CDR3 spans 18 residues. This CDR3 is CSVEGTGSGRFLADTQYF.

The chain is built from TRBV7-2 and TRBJ1-1; absent DNA, TCRdb's TRBD1 call cannot be checked. This CDR3 is 12 amino acids long. Germline CDR1 is SGHTA and CDR2 is FQGNSA. CDR3 residues: CASRAGHPEAFF.

The chain has TRBV27 and TRBJ2-3. The CDR3 is 12 residues long. Per the germline V gene, CDR1 is MNHEY and CDR2 is SMNVEV (reference sequence). CDR3 amino acids: CASRTLLDTQYF.

The CDR3 loop is CATLRGTEAFF. The V and J genes are TRBV6-5 and TRBJ1-1; TCRdb indicates TRBD1, and absent DNA this call remains unverified. There are 11 residues in the CDR3. The germline gives CDR1 MNHEY, CDR2 SVGAGI.

The chain couples TRBV6-6 to TRBJ2-2. The CDR3 totals 15 residues. CDR1 MNHNY and CDR2 SVGAGI come from the germline V gene (reference sequence). Here the CDR3 reads CASSYLGTNTGELFF.

The CDR3 here is CASSNRLAGATDTQYF. The chain has TRBV11-2 and TRBJ2-3; there is no DNA to check the TCRdb D call of TRBD2. CDR3 size: 16 residues. In germline, CDR1 is SGHAT, CDR2 FQNNGV.

This rearrangement joins TRBV28 to TRBJ2-7. The CDR3 consists of 14 residues. CDR1 and CDR2 from the germline V gene are MDHEN and SYDVKM. The CDR3 protein is CASRSHRSSFEQYF.

CDR3 region: CASSLGVQNTEAFF. V usage is TRBV5-6 and J usage is TRBJ1-1. This CDR3 contains 14 residues. CDR1 is SGHDT, CDR2 YYEEEE, per germline.

The J gene is TRBJ1-3, the V gene TRBV5-1; no DNA is available, so the TRBD1 call from TCRdb remains unchecked. The V gene's germline CDR1 is SGHRS and CDR2 YFSETQ. The length of the CDR3 is 15 residues. CDR3 amino acids: CASSLEPGPGNTIYF.

V is TRBV5-6 and J is TRBJ2-7. This CDR3 is built from 13 residues. Germline V lookup: CDR1 SGHDT, CDR2 YYEEEE. The CDR3 sequence: CASSLEVSCEQYF.

The genes are TRBV15 and TRBJ2-1. The CDR3 sequence is 14 residues long. Per the germline V gene, CDR1 is LNHNV and CDR2 is YYDKDF (reference sequence). The CDR3 spells CATSPGSPDNEQFF.

The chain couples TRBV6-5 to TRBJ1-1; TCRdb's assignment of TRBD1 cannot be checked, as there is no DNA. The CDR3 is 13 amino acids. CDR1 MNHEY and CDR2 SVGAGI come from the germline V gene. Here the CDR3 reads CASRQGVTTEAFF.

The chain links TRBV6-6 to TRBJ2-3; the D call of TRBD2 rests on TCRdb alone, since no DNA is present to check it. The CDR3 has 15 residues. CDR1 and CDR2 from the germline V gene are MNHNY and SVGAGI (reference sequence). The CDR3 region is CASTHPALGTDTQYF.

The rearrangement links TRBV29-1 to TRBJ1-2; the TCRdb D gene call, TRBD1, has no DNA to confirm it. CDR3 size: 12 residues. CDR1 is SQVTM and CDR2 is ANQGSEA in the germline V gene. CDR3 region: CSVPGQGYGYTF.

The chain joins TRBV2 to TRBJ2-1; TCRdb returns TRBD2, unconfirmable since there is no DNA. The CDR3 has 14 residues. Germline V gene data show CDR1 as SNHLY and CDR2 as FYNNEI. The CDR3 is CATFEGGGYNEQFF.

The chain is built from TRBV4-3 and TRBJ1-1. CDR1 LGHNA and CDR2 YSLEER come from the germline V gene. This CDR3 comprises 15 residues. This CDR3 reads CASSHAGMGNTEAFF.

The chain is built from TRBV7-6 and TRBJ2-7; TCRdb gives TRBD2 as the D gene, but with no DNA this cannot be confirmed. The germline CDR1 and CDR2 sequences are SGHVS and FNYEAQ. This CDR3 contains 14 residues. The CDR3 is CASSALQDSYEQYF.

The chain combines TRBV4-1 with TRBJ2-7; there is no DNA to check the TCRdb D call of TRBD2. The CDR3 sequence is 16 residues long. From germline, CDR1 is MGHRA and CDR2 YSYEKL. The CDR3 sequence: CASSQEVGLGTYEQYF.

The CDR3 loop is CATSRDGSRANTGELFF. The V call is TRBV15, the J call TRBJ2-2. Germline lookup yields CDR1 LNHNV and CDR2 YYDKDF (reference sequence). This CDR3 has 17 residues.